These 13 T cell receptor beta chains originate from one sample sequenced in a study of response to subunit inactivated influenza vaccine. TCRdb reanalysed the RT-PCR reads using MiXCR and keeps one entry per CDR3 protein. Here the sample spans about 520,000 distinct CDR3 sequences, 25% being singletons. The sequencing used CD4+ T cells sorted from PBMCs, collected around 5 days after vaccination. The source is a man aged 50 or older who received an inactivated influenza vaccine.

DNA for the CDR3: TGTGCCAGCAGTTACTCCGGGACAGTTAGCACAGATACGCAGTATTTT. Residues: CASSYSGTVSTDTQYF. The genes are TRBV6-5 and TRBJ2-3; the match to TRBD1 covers 7 bases. CDR1 MNHEY and CDR2 SVGAGI come from the germline V gene. This CDR3 comprises 16 residues. The ends lost 0 bases at V and 0 bases at J; junction bases unmatched: 3.

This clonotype was detected many times. V usage is TRBV12-3 or TRBV12-4 and J usage is TRBJ2-1; D is tentatively TRBD1 or TRBD2 (5 bases each). V lost 7 bases to trimming and J lost 3 bases, with 19 bases between them. The CDR3 length is 16 residues. The CDR3 DNA sequence: TGTGCCAGCACCTCCCCCGGGGCAGGCCTCTACAATGAGCAGTTCTTC. Translation: CASTSPGAGLYNEQFF.

This clonotype was seen a few times. The CDR3 nucleotides are TGTGCCAGCAGCTTGGTTGGGACTAGAGAAGAGACCCAGTACTTC. Its translation: CASSLVGTREETQYF. The chain carries TRBV5-6 and TRBJ2-5; 8 bases are a match to TRBD2. V dropped 0 bases and J dropped 3; count of bases not matched to a gene: 4. The CDR3 contains 15 residues. CDR1 is SGHDT and CDR2 is YYEEEE in the germline V gene.

The rearrangement links TRBV28 to TRBJ2-2; 11 bases fit TRBD1. The germline V gene has CDR1 MDHEN and CDR2 SYDVKM. The CDR3 has 16 amino acids. The V and J ends lost 3 bases and 5 bases, in that order; junction bases with no gene match: 5. CDR3 sequence: CASSFVGTGGTGELFF. The CDR3 DNA sequence: TGTGCCAGCAGTTTTGTGGGGACAGGGGGTACCGGGGAGCTGTTTTTT. The full variable domain, in which reference TRBV28 and TRBJ2-2 provide the parts outside the CDR3, is DVKVTQSSRYLVKRTGEKVFLECVQDMDHENMFWYRQDPGLGLRLIYFSYDVKMKEKGDIPEGYSVSREKKERFSLILESASTNQTSMYLCASSFVGTGGTGELFFGEGSRLTVL.

The V gene is TRBV5-6, the J gene TRBJ2-1; 8 bases match TRBD1. The CDR3 is made up of 15 amino acids. With V trimmed by 3 bases and J by 3 bases, 5 bases remained unmatched. The germline V gene encodes CDR1 SGHDT and CDR2 YYEEEE. The CDR3 sequence: CASSSLGQGYNEQFF. In DNA, the CDR3 is TGTGCCAGCAGCTCCCTAGGACAGGGCTACAATGAGCAGTTCTTC.

This clonotype turned up a few times. This rearrangement joins TRBV4-3 to TRBJ1-2; 7 nucleotides line up with TRBD1. Germline V gene sequence: CDR1 LGHNA, CDR2 YSLEER. The CDR3 loop spans 14 amino acids. Trimming removed 4 bases from V and 8 bases from J; junction bases left unmatched: 10. CDR3 sequence reads: CASSRLDRDGGYTF. The CDR3, as DNA: TGCGCCAGCAGCCGTCTAGACAGGGATGGGGGCTACACCTTC.

This clonotype was detected ten times or more. The chain combines TRBV20-1 with TRBJ2-3; D is uncertain. V gave up 6 bases and J gave up 14 bases, with 15 bases separating them. Germline assignment: CDR1 DFQATT and CDR2 SNEGSKA (reference sequence). The CDR3 runs 10 residues. CDR3 coding DNA: TGCAGTGCGTCGACAAAAGAAGGGTATTTT. This sequence encodes CSASTKEGYF.

This clonotype was detected many times. The V call is TRBV6-2 or TRBV6-3, the J call TRBJ1-1; D might be TRBD1 (6 bases). The CDR3 runs 17 residues. Germline values: CDR1 MNHEY, CDR2 SVGEGT. V lost 0 bases to trimming and J lost 5 bases, with 19 bases between them. For the CDR3, the DNA is TGTGCCAGCAGTTACTCGGGCAGGGGAGGATTTATGACTGAAGCTTTCTTT. This translates into CASSYSGRGGFMTEAFF.

The rearrangement joins TRBV5-1 to TRBJ1-1; maybe TRBD1 (5 bases). The CDR3 contains 12 residues. Germline values: CDR1 SGHRS, CDR2 YFSETQ. Trimming left V 10 bases short and J 0 bases short, with 10 bases between. The CDR3 sequence is CASGGMNTEAFF. DNA of the CDR3: TGCGCCTCGGGGGGGATGAACACTGAAGCTTTCTTT.

The genes are TRBV20-1 and TRBJ2-7; the match to TRBD2 covers 11 bases. Germline values: CDR1 DFQATT, CDR2 SNEGSKA (reference sequence). Trimming cost V 1 base and J 6 bases; bases outside gene matches: 11. This CDR3 contains 16 residues. CDR3 residues: CSARVGLAALSAEQYF. CDR3 DNA sequence: TGCAGTGCTAGAGTGGGACTAGCGGCCTTATCTGCCGAGCAGTACTTC.

The rearrangement links TRBV7-2 to TRBJ2-1, with D possibly matching TRBD1 (5 bases). CDR1 is SGHTA, CDR2 FQGNSA, per germline. V dropped 2 bases and J dropped 0 bases, with 11 bases sitting between them. The CDR3 has 16 residues. The CDR3 sequence is CASSLRSQGSYNEQFF. The CDR3 coding sequence is TGTGCCAGCAGCTTAAGGAGTCAGGGCTCCTACAATGAGCAGTTCTTC.

V gene TRBV5-1 combines with J gene TRBJ2-1; 11 bases fit TRBD2. The length of the CDR3 is 18 residues. V was clipped by 0 bases and J by 6 bases; unmatched bases: 11. Germline values: CDR1 SGHRS, CDR2 YFSETQ. CDR3 region: CASSLVPRSGRAGNEQFF. The CDR3 DNA follows: TGCGCCAGCAGCTTGGTTCCCCGTAGCGGGAGGGCCGGCAATGAGCAGTTCTTC.

There are a few counts of this clonotype. CDR3 residues: CATSEPGQGVDEQFF. DNA of the CDR3: TGTGCCACCAGTGAACCGGGACAGGGTGTGGATGAGCAGTTCTTC. The chain links TRBV24-1 to TRBJ2-1, with 9 bases lining up with TRBD1. With 4 bases clipped from V and 8 bases from J, the junction kept 8 bases outside the gene matches. Germline assignment: CDR1 KGHDR and CDR2 SFDVKD. This CDR3 is built from 15 residues.